This T cell receptor (beta chain) was identified in a study of blood T cell repertoires in COVID-19. This clone was counted a few times. From germline, CDR1 is SEHNR and CDR2 FQNEAQ (reference sequence). The CDR3 consists of 16 residues. V was cut by 0 bases and J by 0 bases, with 9 bases left in between. Here immunoSEQ multiplex PCR was the method, and the copy in TCRdb shows in-frame clones only, minus some. The table has 80,000 or so clones, around 77% seen once; the top ten hold just under 10%. This sequence originates from a human donor in a cohort sampled during active COVID-19. V gene TRBV7-9 combines with J gene TRBJ2-4, with unresolved D. The sequenced sample consisted of peripheral blood. CDR3 sequence: CASSLARSLAKNIQYF. As DNA, the CDR3 is TGTGCCAGCAGCTTAGCCCGGTCACTAGCCAAAAACATTCAGTACTTC.